This T cell receptor beta chain comes out of a study of regulatory T cells in long-lasting Graves disease (dated by TCRdb to 2020 to 2022). Notes on the research overall: In the newly diagnosed Graves' disease group, patients had been taking antithyroid drugs for less than 3 months. This study used TCR sequencing and RNA sequencing of peripheral blood to compare persistent Graves' disease patients against newly diagnosed Graves' disease patients. The study was conducted in China and was registered as a clinical trial. TCR sequencing covered around 13 persistent and some 20 newly diagnosed Graves' disease patients, 33 samples in total.

V loses 4 bases, J loses 3 bases, and the germline ends lie 12 bases apart. The CDR3 runs 13 amino acids, cysteine and phenylalanine included. The retained sequence is limited to the CDR3, 39 bases, with the frame set at the first base. Looking up the germline V gene (reference sequence) yields CDR1 GTSNPN and CDR2 SVGIG. On the study overall, not on this receptor specifically: As a limitation, the authors acknowledged that the small sample size may reduce accuracy. More public clonotypes were shared among persistent patients (around 3,000) than among newly diagnosed patients (roughly 1,000). Because the primary lesion, thyroid tissue, could not be accessed, the study looked at peripheral blood alone. Sequencing and analysis were limited to the TCR beta chain. Lower TCR Shannon entropy and fewer highly expanded clones were observed in persistent Graves' disease patients than in newly diagnosed patients, which suggested clonal expansion. Persistent disease showed preferential use of TRBV28, TRBJ1-2 and TRBJ2-5, whereas newly diagnosed disease favored TRBV20-1 and TRBJ2-1.

Interpreted using the paper, the time point label stands for: newly diagnosed GD, antithyroid drugs for less than 3 months. RNA was extracted from PBMCs in TRIzol for both TCR sequencing and RNA sequencing. The diagnosis of Graves' disease followed American Thyroid Association guidelines. Patients for the study were recruited at an endocrinology department in Xi'an, China. From each patient, around 8.3 milliliters of peripheral blood was collected into an EDTA anticoagulant tube. Ficoll Paque Plus density gradient separation was used to isolate PBMCs, and no further T cell sorting was performed. An Agilent 2100 Bioanalyzer and agarose gel were used to check RNA quality, while a NanoDrop 2000 measured RNA concentration. Points on this clonotype: Its antigen remains undetermined. A clone one base away is much larger, so this may be a read error.

Receptor libraries were prepared by multiplex PCR. Sequencing relied on an Illumina HiSeq 4000. TCR beta libraries were built with iRepertoire HTBI primers and Arm-PCR amplification of CDR3 regions. Before sequencing, the PCR products underwent gel purification. Regarding the original processing steps: Gene usage analysis of CDR3 amino acid clonotypes relied on the roughly 60 TRBV and around 14 TRBJ segments identified across samples. COPE and FqMerger were used to merge the filtered high-quality paired reads into contigs. BLAST was used to align contigs to IMGT TRBV, TRBD and TRBJ reference genes, and CDR3 was defined according to IMGT. Highly expanded clones were defined as clonotypes with a frequency above 0.1%. Repertoire diversity was measured by Shannon entropy, and V-J evenness by the Gini coefficient. Public clonotypes were defined as clonotypes shared by more than one individual. TCRdb reworked the public reads: Q25 trimming with fastp, MiXCR clone assembly, productive beta chains retained. Each CDR3 protein appears once, grouped with its most common genes and DNA. The V and J calls and clone size come from TCRdb's table, not from the authors' own analysis. Across this sample there are 580,000 or so distinct CDR3 sequences, with about 16% seen only once. The top ten clones comprise more than 10% of the sample.

These data are also associated with another study on T cells in Graves' hyperthyroidism and ophthalmopathy. Looking at the second paper: A patient counted as having stable Graves' hyperthyroidism if no progression to ophthalmopathy occurred over 18 months of follow-up. Hyperthyroidism patients were newly diagnosed, had a disease duration of under 2 months, and were aged 18 to 65 years. Any patient with an uncontrolled infection, another autoimmune disease, pregnancy or lactation was excluded. Diagnoses relied on clinical symptoms, serum thyroxine and TRAb, thyroid ultrasound and orbital computed tomography. The TCR CDR3 was subjected to a first round of RT-PCR using the HTBI primer set and the Qiagen OneStep RT-PCR kit. Blood samples also contained most of the expanded thyroid clonotypes (frequency above 0.001), which suggests that blood repertoires may reflect thyroid immune responses. A 13 V-J signature model separated ophthalmopathy from stable hyperthyroidism, with approximately 87% sensitivity and 81.08% specificity in cross-validation and 80%/75% in testing. In validation, progression to ophthalmopathy was predicted by the model with about 70% sensitivity and 72% to 80% specificity, a median of approximately 7.1 months before onset. To identify TCR V-J signatures that set the groups apart, the researchers used a discovery cohort of about a hundred patients, made up of about 44 with Graves' ophthalmopathy and 55 to 65 with stable Graves' hyperthyroidism. An independent validation cohort of some 18 hyperthyroidism patients and 15 or so patients who later progressed to ophthalmopathy tested prospective prediction of ophthalmopathy. The 80 to 100 discovery patients were randomly divided into training and test sets at a 7:3 ratio. In addition, the study compared T-cell repertoires in thyroid tissue and in blood from roughly six Graves' hyperthyroidism patients. After blood sampling, hyperthyroidism patients were treated with methimazole at a starting dose of 30 mg daily, and ophthalmopathy patients were treated with high-dose intravenous methylprednisolone. Libraries were constructed in a second round of multiplex PCR, after which size selection and purification were carried out. Libraries were sequenced paired-end with 100 bp reads on an Illumina HiSeq2000. SOAPnuke was used to process the raw data, throwing out any read that contained adapters or uncalled bases, had a mean Phred below 15, or lacked an exact constant-primer or identifier match. High-quality paired reads were merged using COPE v1.2.5, and each unique nucleotide sequence was defined as a clonotype. MiTCR v1.1 was used to align the clonotypes against IMGT TRBV, TRBD and TRBJ reference segments. The analysis was restricted to V-J combinations with a frequency above 0.0001, which together covered 99% to 99.2% of the repertoires. A TCS score was defined as the ratio of F50 (clonal expansion) to E x V (chaos), with BLOSUM62-based TCRdist applied between CDR3 peptides within each V-J. Welch's t-statistics and random forest reduced roughly 530 V-J features to 13, which were used in a naive Bayes classifier (R e1071). No statistical method was used to set the sample size in advance, and investigators knew the group allocation. TCR Vbeta CDR3 sequencing of 120 to 150 peripheral blood samples (over 40 ophthalmopathy, 70 to 85 hyperthyroidism and some 17 progressor patients) is reported in the paper.

The material sequenced was peripheral blood mononuclear cells (PBMCs), taken at new diagnosis, from a patient treated with antithyroid drugs. The sequence joins TRBV30 to TRBJ1-1, with no confidently assigned D gene. The sequence came from a man between 18 and 29 years old with Graves disease. Donor details come from another sample of the same person, matched by shared clones. In nucleotides, the sequence is TGTGCCTGGAACTCCGTAAGGGACACTGAAGCTTTCTTT. It is translated as CAWNSVRDTEAFF.